One T cell receptor beta chain is described in this entry. Its antigen is not known. The data are from a study of graft-versus-host responses after intestinal transplantation. Overall study context: Isolated intestinal, liver-intestinal, or multivisceral transplants had been given to the recipients. Induction using anti-thymocyte globulin, followed by tacrolimus and steroids for two to four years, was given to all recipients. Study outcomes and limitations: GvH clonotypes were identified within recipient marrow, with a subset emerging first in ileum or blood. With peak circulating GvH clone levels came an association with early post-transplant HvG declines.

Germline CDR1 and CDR2: MNHEY and SMNVEV (reference sequence). The CDR3 is 15 residues long. V shed 4 bases and J 3 bases; nucleotides not matched to a gene: 1. Data came from immunoSEQ multiplex PCR; TCRdb stores just in-frame clones and leaves some out. The sample has some 38,000 clones, 93% seen once. The V gene is TRBV27, the J gene TRBJ2-1; TRBD2 matches 12 bases. Sequencing was performed on unstimulated CD8+ T cells sorted from spleen or lymph node cells, taken before transplant. The clonotype comes from a human donor who was the organ donor for an intestinal transplant. The CDR3 is CASSWTSGDYNEQFF. For the CDR3, the DNA is TGTGCCAGCAGTTGGACTAGCGGGGACTACAATGAGCAGTTCTTC.